These 3 T cell receptor beta chains share one sample of origin, sequenced in a study of CD8+ T cells in alopecia areata. Indicated treatment: oral pan-JAK inhibitor, 5-10 mg twice daily. Once RNA had been extracted, it was reverse transcribed into cDNA to act as the sequencing template. The protocol was immunoSEQ multiplex PCR, while the TCRdb copy is restricted to in-frame clones and leaves out a portion. The data hold over 70,000 clones, with around 65% observed a single time. The sample here was CD8+ T cells sorted from blood, taken at week 24, from a patient treated with tofacitinib. These receptors were collected from a human donor with alopecia areata.

The rearrangement joins TRBV7-9 to TRBJ1-1; D may be TRBD1 (5 bases). Germline CDR1 is SEHNR and CDR2 is FQNEAQ (reference sequence). This CDR3 comprises 12 residues. V shed 5 bases and J shed 7 bases, with 11 bases lying between them. The CDR3 loop reads CASSPRGIEAFF. CDR3 bases: TGTGCCAGCAGCCCAAGGGGCATTGAAGCTTTCTTT.

In this sample, this clone turned up once. J is TRBJ1-3 and V is TRBV5-6, with a tentative D call TRBD1 (5 bases). This CDR3 contains 16 residues. V shed 0 bases and J shed 0 bases, with 10 bases lying between them. Per germline, CDR1 SGHDT and CDR2 YYEEEE. In nucleotides, the CDR3 is TGTGCCAGCAGCTTGGAAGAGGGGCTCTCTGGAAACACCATATATTTT. Translating gives CASSLEEGLSGNTIYF.

V usage is TRBV28 and J usage is TRBJ2-7; a weak D match, TRBD1 (5 bases). Germline values: CDR1 MDHEN, CDR2 SYDVKM. The CDR3 extends over 16 amino acids. V lost 9 bases, J lost 3 bases, and 24 bases lay in between. CDR3 protein: CASRTNGHLLGYEQYF. In nucleotides, the CDR3 is TGTGCCAGTAGAACTAACGGACACCTCTTGGGCTACGAGCAGTACTTC.